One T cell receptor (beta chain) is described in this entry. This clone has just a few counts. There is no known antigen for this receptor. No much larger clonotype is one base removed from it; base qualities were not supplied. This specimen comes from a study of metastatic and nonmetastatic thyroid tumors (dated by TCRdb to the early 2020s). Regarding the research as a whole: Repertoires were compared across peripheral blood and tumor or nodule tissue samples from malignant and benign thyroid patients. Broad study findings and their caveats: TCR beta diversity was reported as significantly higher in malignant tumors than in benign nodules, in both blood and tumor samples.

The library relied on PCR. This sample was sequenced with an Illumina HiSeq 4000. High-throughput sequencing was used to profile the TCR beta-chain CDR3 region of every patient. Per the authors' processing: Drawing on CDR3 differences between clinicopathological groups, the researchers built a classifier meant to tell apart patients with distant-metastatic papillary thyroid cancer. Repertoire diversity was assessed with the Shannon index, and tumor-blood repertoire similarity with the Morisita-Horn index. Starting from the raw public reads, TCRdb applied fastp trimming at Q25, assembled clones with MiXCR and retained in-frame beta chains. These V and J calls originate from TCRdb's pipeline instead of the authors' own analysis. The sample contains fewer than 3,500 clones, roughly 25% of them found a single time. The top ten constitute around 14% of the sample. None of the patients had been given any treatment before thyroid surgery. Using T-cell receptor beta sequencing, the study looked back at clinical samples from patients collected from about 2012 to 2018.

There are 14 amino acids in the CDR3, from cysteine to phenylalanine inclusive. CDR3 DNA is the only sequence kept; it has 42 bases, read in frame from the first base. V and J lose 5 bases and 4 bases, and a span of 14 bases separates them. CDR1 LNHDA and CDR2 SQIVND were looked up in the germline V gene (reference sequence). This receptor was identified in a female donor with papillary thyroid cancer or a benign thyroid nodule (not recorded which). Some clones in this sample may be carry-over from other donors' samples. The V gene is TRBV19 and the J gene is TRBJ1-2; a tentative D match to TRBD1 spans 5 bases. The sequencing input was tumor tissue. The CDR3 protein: CASSPRTGAYGYTF. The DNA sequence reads TGTGCCAGTAGTCCAAGAACAGGTGCCTATGGCTACACCTTC.